Described below is a single TCR beta chain sequence and its context. The sample comes from a study of OX40 agonist ivuxolimab in advanced cancers. The repertoire was sequenced with immunoSEQ multiplex PCR; TCRdb's copy has only in-frame clones and lacks some. The data show 91,000 or so clones, more than 75% seen once. The CDR3 contains 15 residues. Germline V gives CDR1 KGHSH, CDR2 LQKENI. V was shortened by 4 bases and J by 7 bases, with 17 bases between the two germline ends. This TCR derives from an adult with an advanced solid tumor such as melanoma, head and neck, liver or kidney cancer. The sequencing here drew on CD4+ or CD8+ T cells sorted from blood, taken in a trial of the OX40 agonist ivuxolimab. The chain is built from TRBV18 and TRBJ2-4, with D possibly being TRBD2 (6 bases). CDR3: CASSRGDRDWNIQYF. Here the CDR3 DNA reads TGTGCCAGCTCACGGGGGGATCGGGATTGGAACATTCAGTACTTC.